The next 30 T cell receptor beta chains were all read from a single sample in a study of T cell repertoires in cytomegalovirus infection (dated by TCRdb to between 2018 and 2020). According to the study, the label for this sample's treatment or condition signals: in vitro stimulation with specific CMV peptide epitopes to enrich CMV-specific T cells. Instrument used: Illumina HiSeq 1500. TCRdb's own reprocessing of the public reads used fastp at Q25 and MiXCR and kept productive beta chains. Duplicate CDR3 protein sequences are folded into a single record with the most common DNA and genes. The sample data list about 350,000 distinct CDR3 sequences, and nearly 35% of these were observed just once. About 13% of the sample goes to the ten largest clones. What these receptors recognize is not known. The material was cultured PBMCs, obtained from culture after CMV antigen stimulation. The receptors stem from a human donor in good health (CMV status not recorded). Some clones in this sample may be carry-over from other donors' samples.

In this sample, this clonotype turned up once. The chain combines TRBV28 with TRBJ1-1; D may be TRBD1 (5 bases). Trimming left V 3 bases short and J 5 bases short, with 10 bases between. Germline values: CDR1 MDHEN, CDR2 SYDVKM. The CDR3 length is 13 residues. The CDR3: CASSFFRGTEAFF. The CDR3, as DNA: TGTGCCAGCAGTTTCTTTCGGGGGACTGAAGCTTTCTTT.

This clonotype showed up just a few times. V and J are TRBV7-2 and TRBJ2-3, with TRBD1 as a possible D gene (5 bases). Germline V gene lookup returns CDR1 SGHTA and CDR2 FQGNSA. The CDR3 contains 16 residues. V was clipped by 5 bases and J by 2 bases, with 17 bases between them. DNA for the CDR3: TGTGCCAGCAGCCTAGACCTGGACACACTCACAGATACGCAGTATTTT. Residues: CASSLDLDTLTDTQYF.

This clonotype was counted between two and nine times. The CDR3, as DNA: TGTGCCAGCAGCGGACGAAAGACAGGTCGGCGGGGCTACACCTTC. It encodes CASSGRKTGRRGYTF. The V and J genes are TRBV9 and TRBJ1-2; TRBD1 might be the D (6 bases). The ends were cut back, 3 bases at V and 8 bases at J, with 20 bases in the middle. CDR3 length: 15 amino acids. Per the germline V gene, CDR1 is SGDLS and CDR2 is YYNGEE.

V and J are TRBV28 and TRBJ1-2; 8 positions match TRBD1. Germline lookup yields CDR1 MDHEN and CDR2 SYDVKM. This CDR3 contains 13 residues. The V segment lost 9 bases and the J segment 8 bases; nucleotides outside the gene matches: 11. The CDR3 nucleotides read TGTGCCAGTCGTTCCGGGACAGGCGGCGGCTACACCTTC. Translated: CASRSGTGGGYTF.

The chain links TRBV25-1 to TRBJ1-6; no definite D call. The CDR3 totals 13 residues. Trimming removed 4 bases from V and 7 bases from J, with 8 bases in between. CDR1 and CDR2 from the germline V gene are MGHDK and SYGVNS. CDR3 loop: CASSVNINSPLHF. The CDR3 DNA reads as TGTGCCAGCAGTGTAAATATCAATTCACCCCTCCACTTT.

The rearrangement joins TRBV2 to TRBJ2-3; 9 bases map to TRBD1. With V trimmed by 5 bases and J by 5 bases, 14 bases remained unmatched. CDR3 size: 17 residues. Germline CDR1 is SNHLY and CDR2 is FYNNEI. The CDR3 nucleotides read TGTGCCAGCAGTCGTACCGGGACAGGGCGGTGGCTAGATACGCAGTATTTT. This encodes CASSRTGTGRWLDTQYF.

This clonotype was seen many times. The J gene is TRBJ2-5, the V gene TRBV7-6; 8 bases fit TRBD1. The CDR3 length is 15 residues. Germline V gives CDR1 SGHVS, CDR2 FNYEAQ. V dropped 5 bases and J dropped 2; count of bases not matched to a gene: 7. The CDR3 loop reads CASSRSGTGQETQYF. In DNA form, the CDR3 reads TGTGCCAGCAGCCGTAGTGGGACAGGTCAAGAGACCCAGTACTTC.

The chain combines TRBV7-9 with TRBJ2-3, with D possibly being TRBD2 (5 bases). V was trimmed by 1 base and J by 2 bases, leaving 10 bases between them. This CDR3 comprises 15 residues. Germline loops: CDR1 SEHNR, CDR2 FQNEAQ (reference sequence). This CDR3 reads CASSLVGVPTDTQYF. The CDR3 nucleotides are TGTGCCAGCAGCTTAGTCGGGGTTCCCACAGATACGCAGTATTTT.

V usage is TRBV12-5 and J usage is TRBJ1-1; 10 bases fit TRBD1. Looked up from germline, CDR1 is LGHNT and CDR2 is FRNRAP. With V trimmed by 2 bases and J by 4 bases, 7 bases remained unmatched. This CDR3 spans 16 amino acids. The CDR3 DNA follows: TGTGCTAGTGGTTTGATCCGACAGGGGGCTGTCACTGAAGCTTTCTTT. Encoded protein: CASGLIRQGAVTEAFF.

This clonotype has a count of ten or more. The V and J genes are TRBV7-3 and TRBJ2-7; tentatively, D is TRBD2 (6 bases). The CDR3 sequence is 18 residues long. The germline CDR1 and CDR2 sequences are SGHTA and FQGTGA. V was cut by 4 bases and J by 4 bases, with 26 bases left in between. CDR3 in DNA: TGTGCCAGCAGCTCCCGGGACTTGTTATCCTCGGAGGAATACGAGCAGTACTTC. This encodes CASSSRDLLSSEEYEQYF.

There are a few counts of this clonotype. The rearrangement joins TRBV6-2 or TRBV6-3 to TRBJ1-2; D remains ambiguous. Between the trimmed V and J ends, which lost 0 bases and 8 bases, there was a span of 10 bases. The germline gives CDR1 MNHEY, CDR2 SVGEGT. This CDR3 contains 13 residues. The CDR3 loop reads CASSYSPALGYTF. The CDR3, as DNA: TGTGCCAGCAGTTACTCGCCAGCCTTGGGCTACACCTTC.

The V call is TRBV27, the J call TRBJ2-3; 12 bases line up with TRBD2. V lost 6 bases and J lost 5; bases outside the gene matches: 3. The germline CDR1 and CDR2 sequences are MNHEY and SMNVEV (reference sequence). This CDR3 has 14 residues. In nucleotides, the CDR3 is TGTGCCAGCAGCGGACTAGCGGGGCTAGATACGCAGTATTTT. Translated, it gives CASSGLAGLDTQYF.

This clonotype was seen a few times. This sequence joins TRBV28 and TRBJ1-1; 8 bases line up with TRBD1. This CDR3 has 15 residues. The germline V gene has CDR1 MDHEN and CDR2 SYDVKM. After removal of 8 bases from V and 0 bases from J, the junction contained 8 bases not matched to a gene. The CDR3 sequence is CASPPETGVNTEAFF. The CDR3 DNA sequence: TGTGCCAGCCCTCCTGAGACAGGGGTGAACACTGAAGCTTTCTTT.

The rearrangement links TRBV7-2 to TRBJ2-2; D might be TRBD2 (7 bases). Germline CDR1 is SGHTA and CDR2 is FQGNSA. The CDR3 is made up of 14 amino acids. Trimming removed 4 bases from V and 12 bases from J, with 18 bases in between. DNA for the CDR3: TGTGCCAGCAGCTCCGGGGGGCTGGGGGGGCAGCTGTTTTTT. Its protein product is CASSSGGLGGQLFF. The full variable domain, with the rest looked up from reference TRBV7-2 and TRBJ2-2, is GAGVSQSPSNKVTEKGKDVELRCDPISGHTALYWYRQSLGQGLEFLIYFQGNSAPDKSGLPSDRFSAERTGGSVSTLTIQRTQQEDSAVYLCASSSGGLGGQLFFGEGSRLTVL.

The V call is TRBV2, the J call TRBJ2-1; D perhaps matches TRBD1 (6 bases). This CDR3 spans 14 amino acids. CDR1 and CDR2 (germline): SNHLY, FYNNEI. V lost 2 bases and J 4 bases, leaving 9 bases between the germline ends. CDR3 amino acids: CASSETGSYNEQFF. CDR3 DNA sequence: TGTGCCAGCAGTGAAACAGGGAGTTACAATGAGCAGTTCTTC.

This clonotype occurred a few times. In nucleotides, the CDR3 is TGTGCCAGCAGCTTAAACTGGGGTGCCTACAATGAGCAGTTCTTC. Translated: CASSLNWGAYNEQFF. V gene TRBV7-2 combines with J gene TRBJ2-1; D is ambiguous. In germline, CDR1 is SGHTA, CDR2 FQGNSA. The CDR3 is made up of 15 amino acids. The V gene lost 2 bases and the J gene lost 2 bases, with 10 bases spanning the gap.

The V gene is TRBV6-2 or TRBV6-3, the J gene TRBJ2-4, with 8 bases fitting TRBD1. CDR3 length: 16 residues. Losses at the gene ends were 4 bases for V and 0 bases for J; bases not matched to a gene: 5. Germline V gives CDR1 MNHEY, CDR2 SVGEGT. The CDR3 nucleotides are TGTGCCAGCAGTTGGGCAGGGGGCCCAGCCAAAAACATTCAGTACTTC. Translating gives CASSWAGGPAKNIQYF.

V usage is TRBV7-2 and J usage is TRBJ2-1; TRBD2 matches at 9 bases. Germline V gene sequence: CDR1 SGHTA, CDR2 FQGNSA. There are 16 residues in the CDR3. V was pared by 5 bases and J by 4 bases, with 9 bases of the junction left unmatched. CDR3 protein: CASSLFSGSPYNEQFF. The CDR3 DNA follows: TGTGCCAGCAGCCTCTTTAGCGGGAGCCCATACAATGAGCAGTTCTTC.

This clonotype showed up just a few times. This CDR3 reads CASSIKGTGNRQPQHF. The CDR3 nucleotides are TGTGCCAGTAGTATCAAGGGGACAGGGAACCGTCAGCCCCAGCATTTT. J is TRBJ1-5 and V is TRBV19, with 9 bases identical to TRBD1. The CDR3 sequence is 16 residues long. Germline CDR1 is LNHDA and CDR2 is SQIVND (reference sequence). With V trimmed by 3 bases and J by 6 bases, 9 bases remained unmatched.

The gene calls are TRBV19 and TRBJ2-1; D ambiguous. Germline-derived CDR1 and CDR2 are LNHDA and SQIVND (reference sequence). This CDR3 is built from 12 residues. Trimming removed 3 bases from V and 3 bases from J, with 3 bases in between. CDR3 protein: CASSMLYNEQFF. In DNA, the CDR3 is TGTGCCAGTAGTATGCTCTACAATGAGCAGTTCTTC.

The chain has TRBV20-1 and TRBJ1-5; tentatively, D is TRBD1 (5 bases). Germline V gene data show CDR1 as DFQATT and CDR2 as SNEGSKA (reference sequence). The CDR3 has 15 amino acids. V lost 2 bases, J lost 7 bases, and 18 bases lay in between. The CDR3 nucleotides are TGCAGTGCTAGACCTGACCGGGCGGGGGAACAGCCCCAGCATTTT. This sequence encodes CSARPDRAGEQPQHF.

The chain recombines TRBV10-3 with TRBJ1-1; maybe TRBD1 (6 bases). V dropped 6 bases and J dropped 1 base, with 12 bases sitting between them. Germline CDR1 is ENHRY and CDR2 is SYGVKD. The CDR3 is made up of 14 amino acids. The CDR3 here is CAISLDSTNTEAFF. As DNA, the CDR3 is TGTGCCATCAGCTTGGACAGTACGAACACTGAAGCTTTCTTT.

The table lists this clonotype with a few counts. This rearrangement joins TRBV28 to TRBJ2-3; 7 nucleotides agree with TRBD2. Germline V lookup: CDR1 MDHEN, CDR2 SYDVKM. The V and J ends lost 8 bases and 1 base, in that order; junction bases with no gene match: 6. The CDR3 covers 14 residues. CDR3 in amino acids: CASLFRGGTDTQYF. The CDR3 region has the DNA TGTGCCAGCCTCTTCCGGGGGGGCACAGATACGCAGTATTTT. The full variable domain, rest sourced from reference TRBV28 and TRBJ2-3, is DVKVTQSSRYLVKRTGEKVFLECVQDMDHENMFWYRQDPGLGLRLIYFSYDVKMKEKGDIPEGYSVSREKKERFSLILESASTNQTSMYLCASLFRGGTDTQYFGPGTRLTVL.

The rearrangement links TRBV12-5 to TRBJ1-3, with TRBD1 as a possible D gene (6 bases). Between the trimmed V and J ends, which lost 0 bases and 2 bases, there was a span of 14 bases. The CDR3 has 17 residues. CDR1 LGHNT and CDR2 FRNRAP come from the germline V gene. CDR3 protein: CASGLVGGPGAGNTIYF. CDR3 in DNA: TGTGCTAGTGGTTTGGTGGGGGGCCCCGGTGCTGGAAACACCATATATTTT.

This chain links TRBV23-1 with TRBJ2-1; no reliable D call. TRBV23-1 is sorted into the ORF group, with uncertain function. The CDR3 is 14 amino acids. Deletions cut 3 bases from V and 0 bases from J, with 6 bases between. DNA of the CDR3: TGCGCCAGCAGTCATAAGCGCTCCTACAATGAGCAGTTCTTC. Protein: CASSHKRSYNEQFF.

This clonotype was recorded a few times. The chain carries TRBV11-2 and TRBJ2-7; TRBD1 is a possible D gene (6 bases). Trimming took 6 bases from V and 3 from J, leaving 12 bases between them. Germline V lookup: CDR1 SGHAT, CDR2 FQNNGV. The CDR3 consists of 13 residues. This CDR3 reads CASSSTGIYEQYV. CDR3 DNA sequence: TGTGCCAGCAGTTCCACAGGGATCTACGAGCAGTACGTC.

The gene calls are TRBV12-3 or TRBV12-4 and TRBJ2-7, with no clear D. The germline V and J ends were trimmed by 1 base and 5 bases, with 9 bases remaining between them. The CDR3 spans 13 residues. CDR3 amino acids: CASSLGRYHEQYF. In nucleotides, the CDR3 is TGTGCCAGCAGTTTAGGCAGGTACCACGAGCAGTACTTC.

The chain links TRBV29-1 to TRBJ2-1; 8 bases are a match to TRBD2. V lost 7 bases to trimming and J lost 9 bases; unmatched junction nucleotides: 14. Per the germline V gene, CDR1 is SQVTM and CDR2 is ANQGSEA. The CDR3 is 14 residues long. This CDR3 reads CSAQAGVKGVEQFF. The CDR3 coding sequence is TGCAGCGCGCAAGCGGGAGTAAAGGGTGTTGAGCAGTTCTTC.

The chain joins TRBV10-3 to TRBJ2-7; D may be TRBD2 (5 bases). The germline gives CDR1 ENHRY, CDR2 SYGVKD. This CDR3 has 14 residues. With 0 bases removed from V and 3 bases from J, the gap between germline ends came to 9 bases. The CDR3, as DNA: TGTGCCATCAGTGAGTCGGAGGACGTCTACGAGCAGTACGTC. It is translated as CAISESEDVYEQYV.

A few counts support this clonotype. V and J are TRBV7-8 and TRBJ2-2, with 9 bases identical to TRBD2. V was clipped by 3 bases and J by 5 bases; unmatched bases: 4. The CDR3 is made up of 15 amino acids. In germline, CDR1 is SGHVS, CDR2 FQNEAQ. CDR3 DNA sequence: TGTGCCAGCAGCTTTTTGCGGGAGGGAACCGGGGAGCTGTTTTTT. Protein: CASSFLREGTGELFF.